The clone carrying this T cell receptor beta chain was counted many times. Its antigen remains unidentified. TCRdb processed the 5' RACE reads anew with MiXCR; each CDR3 protein has one entry. This repertoire shows about 46,000 distinct CDR3 sequences, approximately 2.8% found once; its top ten account for more than 13%. This record comes from a study of neurological immune-mediated disorders. Overall study results and limits: Expanded clones shared no identical CDR3 amino acid sequences across subjects, which suggested private TCR-beta repertoires in all groups.

This CDR3 is 16 amino acids long. Germline V CDR1 and CDR2: LNHNV, YYDKDF (reference sequence). V shed 2 bases, J shed 4 bases, and the junction held 6 bases outside the gene matches. Material: PBMCs. This chain connects TRBV15 to TRBJ1-1, with 11 bases that match TRBD1. This clonotype was obtained from a woman in her forties or fifties with multiple sclerosis. The CDR3 here is CATSRRTGGLGTEAFF. CDR3 sequence (DNA): TGTGCCACCAGCAGAAGGACAGGGGGCCTCGGCACTGAAGCTTTCTTT.